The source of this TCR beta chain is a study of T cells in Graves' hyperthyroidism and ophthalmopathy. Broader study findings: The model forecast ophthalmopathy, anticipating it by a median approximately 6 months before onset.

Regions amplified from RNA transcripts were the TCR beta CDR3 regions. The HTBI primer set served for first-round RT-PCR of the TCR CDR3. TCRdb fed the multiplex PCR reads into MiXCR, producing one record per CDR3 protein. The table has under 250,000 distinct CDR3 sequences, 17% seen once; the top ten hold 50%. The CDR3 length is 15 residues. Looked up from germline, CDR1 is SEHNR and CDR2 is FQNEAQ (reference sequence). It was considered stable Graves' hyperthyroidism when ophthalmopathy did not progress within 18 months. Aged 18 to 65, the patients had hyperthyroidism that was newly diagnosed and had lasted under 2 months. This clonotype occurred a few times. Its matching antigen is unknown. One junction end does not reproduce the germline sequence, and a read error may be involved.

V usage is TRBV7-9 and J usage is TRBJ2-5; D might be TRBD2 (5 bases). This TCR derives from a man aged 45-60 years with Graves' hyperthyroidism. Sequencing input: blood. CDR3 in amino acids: CVSSTSVSWRETQYF. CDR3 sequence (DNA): TGTGTCAGCAGCACATCGGTTAGTTGGAGGGAGACCCAGTACTTC.